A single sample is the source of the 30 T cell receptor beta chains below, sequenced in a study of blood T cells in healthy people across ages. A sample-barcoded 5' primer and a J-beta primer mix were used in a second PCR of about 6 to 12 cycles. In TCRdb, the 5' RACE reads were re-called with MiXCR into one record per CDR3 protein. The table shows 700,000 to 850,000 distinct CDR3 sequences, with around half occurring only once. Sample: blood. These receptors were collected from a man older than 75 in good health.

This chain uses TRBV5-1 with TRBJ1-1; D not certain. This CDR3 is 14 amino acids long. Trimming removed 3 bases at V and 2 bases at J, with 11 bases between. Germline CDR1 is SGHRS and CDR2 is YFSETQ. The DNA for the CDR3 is TGCGCCAGCAGCTCCATGGGCGGTAACACTGAAGCTTTCTTT. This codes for CASSSMGGNTEAFF.

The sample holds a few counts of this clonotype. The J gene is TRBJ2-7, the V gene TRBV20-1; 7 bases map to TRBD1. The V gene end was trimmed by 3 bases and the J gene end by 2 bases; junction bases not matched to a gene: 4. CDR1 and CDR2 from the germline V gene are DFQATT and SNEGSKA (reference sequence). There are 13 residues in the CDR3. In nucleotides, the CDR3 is TGCAGTGCTAGCGGGACAGCTGCCTACGAGCAGTACTTC. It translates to CSASGTAAYEQYF.

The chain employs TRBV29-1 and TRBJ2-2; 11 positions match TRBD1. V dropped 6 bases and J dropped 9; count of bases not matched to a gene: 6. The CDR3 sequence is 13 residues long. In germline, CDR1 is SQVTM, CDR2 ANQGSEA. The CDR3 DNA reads TGCAGCGTAGAGGGACAGGGGGGCCGGGAGCTGTTTTTT. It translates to CSVEGQGGRELFF.

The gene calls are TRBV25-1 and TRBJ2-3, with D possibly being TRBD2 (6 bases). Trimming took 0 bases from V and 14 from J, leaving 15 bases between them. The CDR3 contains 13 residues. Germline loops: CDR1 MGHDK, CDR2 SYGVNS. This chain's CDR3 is CASSEYGGRDAYF. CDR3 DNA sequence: TGTGCCAGCAGTGAATATGGGGGGAGAGACGCGTATTTT. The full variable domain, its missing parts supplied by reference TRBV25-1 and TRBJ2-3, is EADIYQTPRYLVIGTGKKITLECSQTMGHDKMYWYQQDPGMELHLIHYSYGVNSTEKGDLSSESTVSRIRTEHFPLTLESARPSHTSQYLCASSEYGGRDAYFGPGTRLTVL.

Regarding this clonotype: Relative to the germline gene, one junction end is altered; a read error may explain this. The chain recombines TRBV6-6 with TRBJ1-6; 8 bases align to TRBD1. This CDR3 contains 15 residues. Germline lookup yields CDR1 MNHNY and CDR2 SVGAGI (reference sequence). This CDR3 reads CASSYDRGWNSPLHF. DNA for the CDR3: TGTGCCAGCAGTTACGACAGGGGCTGGAATTCGCCCCTCCACTTT.

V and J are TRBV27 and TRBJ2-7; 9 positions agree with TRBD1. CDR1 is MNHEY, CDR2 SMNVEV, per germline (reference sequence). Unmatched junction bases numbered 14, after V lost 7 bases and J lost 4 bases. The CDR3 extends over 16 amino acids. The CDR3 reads CASKPSGGDREYEQYF. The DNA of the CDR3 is TGTGCCAGCAAACCTTCAGGGGGGGACAGGGAGTACGAGCAGTACTTC.

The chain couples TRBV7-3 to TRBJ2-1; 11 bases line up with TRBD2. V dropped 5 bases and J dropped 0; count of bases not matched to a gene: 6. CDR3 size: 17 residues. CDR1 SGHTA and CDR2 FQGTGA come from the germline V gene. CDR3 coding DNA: TGTGCCAGCAGCCTTAGCGGGAGGGTTAGCTCCTACAATGAGCAGTTCTTC. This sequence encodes CASSLSGRVSSYNEQFF.

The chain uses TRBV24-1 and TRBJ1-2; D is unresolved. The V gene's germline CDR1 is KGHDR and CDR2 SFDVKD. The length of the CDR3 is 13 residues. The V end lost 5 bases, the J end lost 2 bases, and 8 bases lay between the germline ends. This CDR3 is CATSVGRNYGYTF. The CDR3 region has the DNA TGTGCCACCAGTGTCGGACGGAACTATGGCTACACCTTC.

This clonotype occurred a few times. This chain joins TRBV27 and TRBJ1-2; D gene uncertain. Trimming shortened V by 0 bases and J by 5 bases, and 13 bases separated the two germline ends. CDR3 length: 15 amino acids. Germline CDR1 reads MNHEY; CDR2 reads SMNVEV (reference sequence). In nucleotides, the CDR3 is TGTGCCAGCAGTTTATCGCCGTCGGGAGGATATGGCTACACCTTC. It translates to CASSLSPSGGYGYTF.

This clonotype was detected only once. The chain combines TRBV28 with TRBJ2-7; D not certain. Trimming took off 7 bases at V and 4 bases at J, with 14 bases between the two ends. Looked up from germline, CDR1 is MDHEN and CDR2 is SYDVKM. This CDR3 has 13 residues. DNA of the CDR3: TGTGCCAGCATCCCCCAGGTGGGTTACGAGCAGTACTTC. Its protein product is CASIPQVGYEQYF.

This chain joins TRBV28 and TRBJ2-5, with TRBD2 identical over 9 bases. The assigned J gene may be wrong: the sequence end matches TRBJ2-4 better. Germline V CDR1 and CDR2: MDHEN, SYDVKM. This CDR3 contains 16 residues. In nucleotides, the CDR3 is TGTGCCAGCAGTTCCCCTAGCGGGAACGTCAAAAACATTCAGTACTTC. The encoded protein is CASSSPSGNVKNIQYF.

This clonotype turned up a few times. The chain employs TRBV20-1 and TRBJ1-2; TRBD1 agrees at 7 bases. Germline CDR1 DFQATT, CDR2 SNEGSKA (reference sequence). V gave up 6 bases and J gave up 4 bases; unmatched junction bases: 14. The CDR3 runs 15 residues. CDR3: CSALAWDSDVYGYTF. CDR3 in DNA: TGCAGTGCGCTGGCCTGGGACAGCGACGTCTATGGCTACACCTTC.

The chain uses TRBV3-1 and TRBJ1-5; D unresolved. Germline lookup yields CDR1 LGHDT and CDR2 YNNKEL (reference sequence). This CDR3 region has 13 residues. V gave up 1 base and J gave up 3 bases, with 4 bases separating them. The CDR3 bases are TGTGCCAGCAGCCAAGTCCCCAATCAGCCCCAGCATTTT. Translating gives CASSQVPNQPQHF.

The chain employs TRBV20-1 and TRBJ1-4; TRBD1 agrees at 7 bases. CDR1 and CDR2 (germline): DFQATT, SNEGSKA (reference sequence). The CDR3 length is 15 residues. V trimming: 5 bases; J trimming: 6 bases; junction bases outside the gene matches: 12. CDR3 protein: CSAVDRPGADEKLFF. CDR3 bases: TGCAGTGCTGTGGACAGGCCTGGAGCGGATGAAAAACTGTTTTTT.

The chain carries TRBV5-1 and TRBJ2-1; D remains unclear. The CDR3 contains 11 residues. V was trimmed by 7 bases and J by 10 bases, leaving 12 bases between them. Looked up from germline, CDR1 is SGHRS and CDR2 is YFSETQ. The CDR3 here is CASDDGREQFF. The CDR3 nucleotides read TGCGCCAGCGATGACGGGCGGGAGCAGTTCTTC.

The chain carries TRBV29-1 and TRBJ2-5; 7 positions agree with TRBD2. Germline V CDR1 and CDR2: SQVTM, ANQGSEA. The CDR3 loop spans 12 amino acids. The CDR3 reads CGLRSGVNEQYF. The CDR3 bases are TGCGGCCTACGGAGCGGGGTAAATGAGCAGTACTTC.

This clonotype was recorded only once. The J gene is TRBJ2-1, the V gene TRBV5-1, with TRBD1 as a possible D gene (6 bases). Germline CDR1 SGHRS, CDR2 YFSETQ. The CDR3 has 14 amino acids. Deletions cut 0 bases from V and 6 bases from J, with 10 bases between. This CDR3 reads CASSLGQVGNEQFF. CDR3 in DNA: TGCGCCAGCAGCTTGGGACAGGTTGGCAATGAGCAGTTCTTC.

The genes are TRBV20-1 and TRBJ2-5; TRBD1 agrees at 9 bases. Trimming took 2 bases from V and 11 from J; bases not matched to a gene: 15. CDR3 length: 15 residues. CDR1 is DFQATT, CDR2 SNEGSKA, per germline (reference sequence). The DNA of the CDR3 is TGCAGTGCTAGACCCGGGACAGGGAGTAAGGATGAGCAGTACTTC. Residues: CSARPGTGSKDEQYF.

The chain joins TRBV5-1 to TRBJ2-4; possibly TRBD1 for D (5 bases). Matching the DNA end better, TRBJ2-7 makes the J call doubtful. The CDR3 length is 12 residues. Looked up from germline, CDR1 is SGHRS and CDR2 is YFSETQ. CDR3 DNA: TGCGCCAGCAGCGTCCCAGGGAACGAGCAGTACTTC. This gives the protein CASSVPGNEQYF.

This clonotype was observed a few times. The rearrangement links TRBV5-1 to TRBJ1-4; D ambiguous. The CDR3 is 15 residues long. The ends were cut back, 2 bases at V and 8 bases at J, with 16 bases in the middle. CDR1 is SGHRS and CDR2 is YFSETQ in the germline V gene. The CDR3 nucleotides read TGCGCCAGCAGCTTCACCACGGCGGGCCGAGAAAAACTGTTTTTT. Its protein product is CASSFTTAGREKLFF.

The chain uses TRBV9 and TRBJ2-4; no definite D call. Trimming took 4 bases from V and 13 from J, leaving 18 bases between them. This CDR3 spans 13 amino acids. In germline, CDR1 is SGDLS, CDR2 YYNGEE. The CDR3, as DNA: TGTGCCAGCAGCCCGAGAGGTCAGAGAGAGCAGTACTTC. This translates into CASSPRGQREQYF.

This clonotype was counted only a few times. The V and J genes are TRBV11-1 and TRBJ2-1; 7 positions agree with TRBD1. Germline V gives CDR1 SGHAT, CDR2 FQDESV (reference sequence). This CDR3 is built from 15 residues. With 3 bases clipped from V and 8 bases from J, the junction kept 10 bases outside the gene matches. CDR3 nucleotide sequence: TGTGCCAGCAGCTTTGGGACAGTTCCTATTTATGAGCAGTTCTTC. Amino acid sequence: CASSFGTVPIYEQFF.

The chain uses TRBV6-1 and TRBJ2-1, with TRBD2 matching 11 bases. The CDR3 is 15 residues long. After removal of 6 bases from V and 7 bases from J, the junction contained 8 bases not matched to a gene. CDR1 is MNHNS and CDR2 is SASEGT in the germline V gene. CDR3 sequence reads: CASRETSGIGNEQFF. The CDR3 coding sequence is TGTGCCAGCAGGGAGACTAGCGGGATTGGGAATGAGCAGTTCTTC.

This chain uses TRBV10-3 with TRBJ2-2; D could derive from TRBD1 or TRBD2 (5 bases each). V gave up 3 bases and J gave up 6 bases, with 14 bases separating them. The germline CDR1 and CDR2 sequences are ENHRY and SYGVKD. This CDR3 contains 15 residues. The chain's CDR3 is CAISDREGSAGELFF. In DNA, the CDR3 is TGTGCCATCAGTGATCGTGAGGGGTCTGCCGGGGAGCTGTTTTTT.

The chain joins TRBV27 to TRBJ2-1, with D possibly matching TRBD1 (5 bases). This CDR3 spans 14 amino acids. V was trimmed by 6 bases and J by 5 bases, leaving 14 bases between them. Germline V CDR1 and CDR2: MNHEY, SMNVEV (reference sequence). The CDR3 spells CASRPNRRDNEQFF. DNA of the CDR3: TGTGCCAGCAGACCTAACAGGAGAGACAATGAGCAGTTCTTC.

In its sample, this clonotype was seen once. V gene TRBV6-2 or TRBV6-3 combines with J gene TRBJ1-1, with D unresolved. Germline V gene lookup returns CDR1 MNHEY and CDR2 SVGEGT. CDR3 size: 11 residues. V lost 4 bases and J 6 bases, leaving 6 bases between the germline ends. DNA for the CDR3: TGTGCCAGCAGTTCGGGCGCTGAAGCTTTCTTT. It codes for CASSSGAEAFF.

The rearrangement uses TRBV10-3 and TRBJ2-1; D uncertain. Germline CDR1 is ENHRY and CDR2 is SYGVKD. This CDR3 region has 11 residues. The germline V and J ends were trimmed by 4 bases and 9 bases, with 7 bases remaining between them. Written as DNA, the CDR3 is TGTGCCATCAGTGCAAATAGTGAGCAGTTCTTC. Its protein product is CAISANSEQFF.

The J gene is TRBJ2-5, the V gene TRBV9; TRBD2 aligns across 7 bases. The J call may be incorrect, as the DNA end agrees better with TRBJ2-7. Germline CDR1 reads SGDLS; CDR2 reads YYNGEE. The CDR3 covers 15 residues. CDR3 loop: CASSEGLTGTYEQYF. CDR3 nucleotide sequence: TGTGCCAGCAGCGAGGGACTAACGGGGACCTACGAGCAGTACTTC.

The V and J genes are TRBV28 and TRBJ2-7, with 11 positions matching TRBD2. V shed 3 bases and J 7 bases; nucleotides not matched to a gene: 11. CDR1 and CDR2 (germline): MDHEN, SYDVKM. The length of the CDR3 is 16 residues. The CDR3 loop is CASSFGTSGSFDEQYF. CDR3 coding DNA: TGTGCCAGCAGTTTCGGTACTAGCGGGAGCTTCGATGAGCAGTACTTC.

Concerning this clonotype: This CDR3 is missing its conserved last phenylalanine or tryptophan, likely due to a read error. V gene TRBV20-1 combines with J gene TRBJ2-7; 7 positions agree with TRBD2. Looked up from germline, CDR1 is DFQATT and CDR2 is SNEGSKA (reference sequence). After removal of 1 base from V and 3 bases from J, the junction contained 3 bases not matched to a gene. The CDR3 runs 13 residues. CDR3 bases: TGCAGTGCTAGAGGGGACTACTACTACGAGCAGTACTTA. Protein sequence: CSARGDYYYEQYL.